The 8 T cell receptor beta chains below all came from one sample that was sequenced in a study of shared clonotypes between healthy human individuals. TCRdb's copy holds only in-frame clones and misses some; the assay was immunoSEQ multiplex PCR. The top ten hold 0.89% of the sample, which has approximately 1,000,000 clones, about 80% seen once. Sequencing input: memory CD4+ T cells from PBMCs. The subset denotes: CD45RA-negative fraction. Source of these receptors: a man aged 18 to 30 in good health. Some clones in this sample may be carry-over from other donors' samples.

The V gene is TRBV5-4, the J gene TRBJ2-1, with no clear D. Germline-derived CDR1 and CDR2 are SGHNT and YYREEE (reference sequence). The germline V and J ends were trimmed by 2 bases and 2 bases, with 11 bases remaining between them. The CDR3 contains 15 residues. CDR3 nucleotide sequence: TGTGCCAGCAGCTTCGGCGCCTTTGCCTACAATGAGCAGTTCTTC. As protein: CASSFGAFAYNEQFF.

CDR3: CASSQVPTGSYTGELFF. The CDR3 DNA reads TGTGCCAGCAGCCAAGTTCCAACCGGGAGCTACACCGGGGAGCTGTTTTTT. V gene TRBV4-2 combines with J gene TRBJ2-2, with D perhaps TRBD2 (6 bases). V was clipped by 1 base and J by 3 bases, with 15 bases between them. There are 17 residues in the CDR3. Germline V gene data show CDR1 as LGHNA and CDR2 as YNFKEQ.

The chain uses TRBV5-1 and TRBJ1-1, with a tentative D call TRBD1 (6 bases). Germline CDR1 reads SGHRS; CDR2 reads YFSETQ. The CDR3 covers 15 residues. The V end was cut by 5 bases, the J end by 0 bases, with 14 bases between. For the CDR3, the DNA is TGCGCCAGCAGACAGGGCGCATCCATGAACACTGAAGCTTTCTTT. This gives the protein CASRQGASMNTEAFF.

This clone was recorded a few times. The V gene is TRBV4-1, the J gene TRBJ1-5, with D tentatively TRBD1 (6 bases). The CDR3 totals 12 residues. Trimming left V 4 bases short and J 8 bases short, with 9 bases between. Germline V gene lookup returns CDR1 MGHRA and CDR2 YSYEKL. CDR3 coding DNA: TGCGCCAGCAGCCTACAGGGAGAGCCCCAGCATTTT. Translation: CASSLQGEPQHF.

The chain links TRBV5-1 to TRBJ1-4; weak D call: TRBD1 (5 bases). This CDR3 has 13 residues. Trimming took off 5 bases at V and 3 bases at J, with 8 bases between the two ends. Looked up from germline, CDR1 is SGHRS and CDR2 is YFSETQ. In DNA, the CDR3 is TGCGCCAGCAGTCGACAGCCTAATGAAAAACTGTTTTTT. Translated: CASSRQPNEKLFF.

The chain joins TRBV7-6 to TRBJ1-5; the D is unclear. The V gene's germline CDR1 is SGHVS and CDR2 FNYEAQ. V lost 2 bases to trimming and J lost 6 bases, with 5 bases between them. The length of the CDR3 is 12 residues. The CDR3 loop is CASSLPGQPQHF. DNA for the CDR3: TGTGCCAGCAGCTTACCCGGTCAGCCCCAGCATTTT.

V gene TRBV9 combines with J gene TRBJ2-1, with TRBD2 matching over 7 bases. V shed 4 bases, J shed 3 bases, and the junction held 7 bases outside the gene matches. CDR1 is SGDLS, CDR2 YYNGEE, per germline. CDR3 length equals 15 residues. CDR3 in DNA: TGTGCCAGCAGCTGGGGGAGCGGGAACTACAATGAGCAGTTCTTC. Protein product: CASSWGSGNYNEQFF.

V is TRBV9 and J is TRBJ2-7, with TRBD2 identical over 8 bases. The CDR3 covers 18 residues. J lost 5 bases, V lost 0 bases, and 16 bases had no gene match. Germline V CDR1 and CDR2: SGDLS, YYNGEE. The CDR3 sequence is CASSVEGGNAAGDDEQYF. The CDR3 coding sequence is TGTGCCAGCAGCGTAGAGGGGGGTAATGCAGCGGGAGATGACGAGCAGTACTTC.